The following is a T cell receptor (beta chain) sequence with its context. What it binds is not known. These data belong to a study of OX40 agonist ivuxolimab in advanced cancers. The CDR3 extends over 13 amino acids. V was cut by 4 bases and J by 8 bases, with 15 bases left in between. Germline-derived CDR1 and CDR2 are MNHEY and SVGAGI. Study outcomes and limitations: At doses 0.1 to 3.0 mg/kg, CD4+ and CD8+ clones expanded.

Produced via immunoSEQ multiplex PCR; TCRdb's table is partial and in-frame only. The sample consists of roughly 80,000 clones, about 80% of them appearing once. The rearrangement uses TRBV6-5 and TRBJ2-7, with a possible D match to TRBD1 (6 bases). This TCR derives from an adult with an advanced solid tumor such as melanoma, head and neck, liver or kidney cancer. The specimen comprised CD4+ or CD8+ T cells sorted from blood, sampled in a trial of the OX40 agonist ivuxolimab. CDR3 nucleotides: TGTGCCAGCAGTTTTTCTACAGGGCGCCAGCAGTACTTC. Protein sequence: CASSFSTGRQQYF.